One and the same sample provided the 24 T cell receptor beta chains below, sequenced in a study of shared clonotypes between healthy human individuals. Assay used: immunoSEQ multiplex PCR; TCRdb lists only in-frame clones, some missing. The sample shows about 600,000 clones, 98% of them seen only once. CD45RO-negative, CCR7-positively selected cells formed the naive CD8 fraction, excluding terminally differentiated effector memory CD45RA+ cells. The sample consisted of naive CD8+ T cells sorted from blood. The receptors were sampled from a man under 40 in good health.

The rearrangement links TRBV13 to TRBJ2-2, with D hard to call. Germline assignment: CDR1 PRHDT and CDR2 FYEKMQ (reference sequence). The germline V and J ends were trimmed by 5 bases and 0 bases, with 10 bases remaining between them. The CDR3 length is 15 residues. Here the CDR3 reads CASSPTPTNTGELFF. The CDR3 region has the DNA TGTGCCAGCAGCCCGACCCCGACGAACACCGGGGAGCTGTTTTTT.

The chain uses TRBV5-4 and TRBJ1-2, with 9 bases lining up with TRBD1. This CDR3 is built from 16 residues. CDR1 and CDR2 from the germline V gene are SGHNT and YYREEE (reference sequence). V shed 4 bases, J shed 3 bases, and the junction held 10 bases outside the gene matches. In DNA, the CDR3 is TGTGCCAGCAGCGTCCCACAGGGGGCGCAGGACTATGGCTACACCTTC. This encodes CASSVPQGAQDYGYTF. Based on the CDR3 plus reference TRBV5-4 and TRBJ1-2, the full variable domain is ETGVTQSPTHLIKTRGQQVTLRCSSQSGHNTVSWYQQALGQGPQFIFQYYREEENGRGNFPPRFSGLQFPNYSSELNVNALELDDSALYLCASSVPQGAQDYGYTFGSGTRLTVV.

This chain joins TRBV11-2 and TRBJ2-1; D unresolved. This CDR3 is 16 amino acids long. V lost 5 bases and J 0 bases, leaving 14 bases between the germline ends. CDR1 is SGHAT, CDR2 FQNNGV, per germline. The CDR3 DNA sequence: TGTGCCAGCAGCCTAAATCCAGCGCGCTCCTACAATGAGCAGTTCTTC. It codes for CASSLNPARSYNEQFF.

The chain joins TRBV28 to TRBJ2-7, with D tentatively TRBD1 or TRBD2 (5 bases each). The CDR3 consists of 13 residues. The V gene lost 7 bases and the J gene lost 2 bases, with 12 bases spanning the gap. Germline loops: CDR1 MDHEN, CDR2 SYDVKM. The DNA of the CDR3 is TGTGCCAGCAACGGGGCCGACACCTACGAGCAGTACTTC. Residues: CASNGADTYEQYF.

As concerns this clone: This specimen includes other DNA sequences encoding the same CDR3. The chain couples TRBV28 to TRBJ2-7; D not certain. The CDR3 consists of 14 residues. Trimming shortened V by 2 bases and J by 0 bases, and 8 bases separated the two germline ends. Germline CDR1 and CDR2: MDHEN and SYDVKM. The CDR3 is CASSLGLGSYEQYF. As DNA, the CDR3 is TGTGCCAGCAGTTTAGGCCTAGGCTCCTACGAGCAGTACTTC.

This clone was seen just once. The CDR3 loop is CASSFRDIPGNEQYF. In nucleotides, the CDR3 is TGTGCCAGCAGCTTTCGGGACATCCCCGGAAACGAGCAGTACTTC. The chain carries TRBV5-4 and TRBJ2-7; possibly TRBD1 for D (6 bases). Germline lookup yields CDR1 SGHNT and CDR2 YYREEE (reference sequence). The ends were cut back, 2 bases at V and 5 bases at J, with 17 bases in the middle. The CDR3 length is 15 residues.

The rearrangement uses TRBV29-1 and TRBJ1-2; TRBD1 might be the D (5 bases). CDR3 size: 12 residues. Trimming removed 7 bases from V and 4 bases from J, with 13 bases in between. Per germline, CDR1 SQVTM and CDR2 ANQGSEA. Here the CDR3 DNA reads TGCAGCGGAGAGACTCAGGGCTATGGCTACACCTTC. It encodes CSGETQGYGYTF.

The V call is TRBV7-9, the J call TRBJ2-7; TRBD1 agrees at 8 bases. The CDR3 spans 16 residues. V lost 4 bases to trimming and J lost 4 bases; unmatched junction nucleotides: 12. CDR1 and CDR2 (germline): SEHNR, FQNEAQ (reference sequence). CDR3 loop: CASSSLTGGPLYEQYF. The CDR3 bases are TGTGCCAGCAGCTCCCTTACAGGGGGGCCCCTGTACGAGCAGTACTTC.

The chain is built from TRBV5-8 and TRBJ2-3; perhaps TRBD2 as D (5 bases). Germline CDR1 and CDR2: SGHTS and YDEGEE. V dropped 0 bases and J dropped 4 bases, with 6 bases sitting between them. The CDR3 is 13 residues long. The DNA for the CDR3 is TGTGCCAGCAGCTTGGCCGGGGCAGATACGCAGTATTTT. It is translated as CASSLAGADTQYF.

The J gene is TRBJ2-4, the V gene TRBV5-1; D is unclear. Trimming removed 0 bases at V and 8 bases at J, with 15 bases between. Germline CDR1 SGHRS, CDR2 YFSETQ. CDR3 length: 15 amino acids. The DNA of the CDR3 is TGCGCCAGCAGCTTGGAGGCAGAGTCTACGGACATTCAGTACTTC. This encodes CASSLEAESTDIQYF. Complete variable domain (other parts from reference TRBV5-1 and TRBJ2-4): KAGVTQTPRYLIKTRGQQVTLSCSPISGHRSVSWYQQTPGQGLQFLFEYFSETQRNKGNFPGRFSGRQFSNSRSEMNVSTLELGDSALYLCASSLEAESTDIQYFGAGTRLSVL.

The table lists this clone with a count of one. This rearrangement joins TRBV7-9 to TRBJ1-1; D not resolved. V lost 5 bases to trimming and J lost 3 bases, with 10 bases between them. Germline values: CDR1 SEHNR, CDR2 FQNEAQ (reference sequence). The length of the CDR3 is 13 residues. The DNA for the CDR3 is TGTGCCAGCAGCCGTCCCGGTGACACTGAAGCTTTCTTT. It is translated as CASSRPGDTEAFF.

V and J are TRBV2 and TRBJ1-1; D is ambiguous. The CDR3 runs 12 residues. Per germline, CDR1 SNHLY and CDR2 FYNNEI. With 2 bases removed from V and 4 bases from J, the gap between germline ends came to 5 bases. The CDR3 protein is CASSESRTEAFF. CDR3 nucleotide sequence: TGTGCCAGCAGTGAATCCCGCACTGAAGCTTTCTTT.

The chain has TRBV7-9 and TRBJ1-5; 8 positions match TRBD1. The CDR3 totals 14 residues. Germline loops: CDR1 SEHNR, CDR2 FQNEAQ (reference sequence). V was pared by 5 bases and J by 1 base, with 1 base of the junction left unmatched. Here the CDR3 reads CASSTGGSNQPQHF. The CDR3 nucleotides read TGTGCCAGCAGCACAGGGGGGAGCAATCAGCCCCAGCATTTT. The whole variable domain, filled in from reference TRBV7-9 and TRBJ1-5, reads DTGVSQNPRHKITKRGQNVTFRCDPISEHNRLYWYRQTLGQGPEFLTYFQNEAQLEKSRLLSDRFSAERPKGSFSTLEIQRTEQGDSAMYLCASSTGGSNQPQHFGDGTRLSIL.

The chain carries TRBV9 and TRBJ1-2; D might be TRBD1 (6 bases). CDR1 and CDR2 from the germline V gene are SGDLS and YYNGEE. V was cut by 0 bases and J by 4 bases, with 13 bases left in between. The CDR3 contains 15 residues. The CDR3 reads CASSVEQGVTYGYTF. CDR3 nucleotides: TGTGCCAGCAGCGTAGAACAGGGAGTTACCTATGGCTACACCTTC.

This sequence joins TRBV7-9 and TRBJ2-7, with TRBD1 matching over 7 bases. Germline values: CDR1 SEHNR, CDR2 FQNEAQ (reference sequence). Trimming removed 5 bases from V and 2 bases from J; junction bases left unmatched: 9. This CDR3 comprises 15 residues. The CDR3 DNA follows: TGTGCCAGCAGCCTCCGCGGACAGGACCCCTACGAGCAGTACTTC. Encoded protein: CASSLRGQDPYEQYF.

The DNA for the CDR3 is TGTGCCAGCACCCTTCGGGGTGGCGAGCAGTACTTC. Protein product: CASTLRGGEQYF. J is TRBJ2-7 and V is TRBV13, with a tentative D call TRBD2 (5 bases). V lost 7 bases and J 6 bases, leaving 13 bases between the germline ends. Germline loops: CDR1 PRHDT, CDR2 FYEKMQ (reference sequence). The CDR3 has 12 amino acids.

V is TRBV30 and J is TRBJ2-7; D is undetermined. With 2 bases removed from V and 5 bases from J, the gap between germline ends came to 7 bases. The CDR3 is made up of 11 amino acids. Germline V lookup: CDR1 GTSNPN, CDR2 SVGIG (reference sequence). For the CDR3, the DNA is TGTGCCTGGAGTAGGTCGAACGAGCAGTACTTC. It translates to CAWSRSNEQYF.

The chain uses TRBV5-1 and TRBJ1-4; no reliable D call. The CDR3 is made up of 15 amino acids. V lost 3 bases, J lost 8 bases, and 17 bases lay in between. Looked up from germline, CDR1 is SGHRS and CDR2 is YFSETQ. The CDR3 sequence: CASSYSSGVREKLFF. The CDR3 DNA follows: TGCGCCAGCAGCTATAGCAGCGGGGTGAGGGAAAAACTGTTTTTT.

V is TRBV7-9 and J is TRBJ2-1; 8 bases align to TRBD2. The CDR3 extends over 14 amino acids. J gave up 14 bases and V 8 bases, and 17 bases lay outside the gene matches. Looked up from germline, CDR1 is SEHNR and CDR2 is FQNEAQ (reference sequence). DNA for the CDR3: TGTGCCAGCGGCTACAGTGATAGCGGGATCCAAAAGTTCTTC. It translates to CASGYSDSGIQKFF.

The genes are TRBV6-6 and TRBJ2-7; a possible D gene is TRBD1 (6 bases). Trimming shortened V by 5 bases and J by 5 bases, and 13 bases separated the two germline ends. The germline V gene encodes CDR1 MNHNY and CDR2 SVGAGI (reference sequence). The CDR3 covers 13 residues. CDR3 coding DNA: TGTGCCAGCAGTCACCACTACAGGGACGAGCAGTACTTC. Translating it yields CASSHHYRDEQYF.

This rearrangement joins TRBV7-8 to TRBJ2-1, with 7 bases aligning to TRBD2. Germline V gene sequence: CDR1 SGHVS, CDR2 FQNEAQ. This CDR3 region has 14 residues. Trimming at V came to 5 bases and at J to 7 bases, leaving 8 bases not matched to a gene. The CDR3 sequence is CASSGRGSRNEQFF. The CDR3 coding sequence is TGTGCCAGCAGCGGGAGGGGATCGAGGAATGAGCAGTTCTTC.

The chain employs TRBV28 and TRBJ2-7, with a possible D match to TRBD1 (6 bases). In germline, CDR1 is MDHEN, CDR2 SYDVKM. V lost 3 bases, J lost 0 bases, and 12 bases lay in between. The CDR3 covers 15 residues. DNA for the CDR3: TGTGCCAGCAGTTTCGTAACAGGGCACTCCTACGAGCAGTACTTC. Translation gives CASSFVTGHSYEQYF.

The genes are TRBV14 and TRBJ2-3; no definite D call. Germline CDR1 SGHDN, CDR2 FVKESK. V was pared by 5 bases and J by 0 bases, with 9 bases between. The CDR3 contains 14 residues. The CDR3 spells CASSTTTSTDTQYF. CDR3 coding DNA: TGTGCCAGCAGCACGACAACTAGCACAGATACGCAGTATTTT.

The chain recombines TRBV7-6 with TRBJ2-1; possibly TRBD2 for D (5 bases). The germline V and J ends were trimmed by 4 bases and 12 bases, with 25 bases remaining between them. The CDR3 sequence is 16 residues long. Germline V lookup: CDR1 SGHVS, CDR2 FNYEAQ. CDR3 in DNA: TGTGCCAGCAGCTCCCCACTAGAACTCCATCGAACCGGGCAGTTCTTC. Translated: CASSSPLELHRTGQFF.